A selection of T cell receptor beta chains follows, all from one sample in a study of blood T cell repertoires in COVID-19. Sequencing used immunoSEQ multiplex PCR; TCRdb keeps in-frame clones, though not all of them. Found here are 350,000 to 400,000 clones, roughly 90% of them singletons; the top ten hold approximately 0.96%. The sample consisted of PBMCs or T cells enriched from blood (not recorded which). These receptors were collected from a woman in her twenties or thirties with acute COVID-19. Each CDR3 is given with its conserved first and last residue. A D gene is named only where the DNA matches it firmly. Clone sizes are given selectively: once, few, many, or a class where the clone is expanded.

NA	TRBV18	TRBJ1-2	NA	TGTGCCAGCTCACCACCGGGCAGGGAAGGCTATGGCTACACCTTC	CASSPPGREGYGYTF
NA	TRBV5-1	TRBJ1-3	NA	TGCGCCAGCAGCTTGGACGGAGACTCTGGAAACACCATATATTTT	CASSLDGDSGNTIYF
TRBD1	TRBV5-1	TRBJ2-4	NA	TGCGCCAGCAGCCCATTGGACAGGGTGCGTGACATTCAGTACTTC	CASSPLDRVRDIQYF
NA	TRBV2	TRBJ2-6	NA	TGTGCCAGCAGTGAAACCAATATCCTCTACTCTGGGGCCAACGTCCTGACTTTC	CASSETNILYSGANVLTF
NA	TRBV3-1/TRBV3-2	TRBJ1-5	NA	TGTGCCAGCAGCCAAGAGACGGTAACAGGGCCCCAGCATTTT	CASSQETVTGPQHF
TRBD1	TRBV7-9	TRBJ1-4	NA	TGTGCCAGTAGGCCGGGACAGGAAGGTGAAAAACTGTTTTTT	CASRPGQEGEKLFF
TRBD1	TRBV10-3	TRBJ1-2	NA	TGTGCCATCAGTGAGGCCGGAGGACAGGGCAGGGACTATGGCTACACCTTC	CAISEAGGQGRDYGYTF
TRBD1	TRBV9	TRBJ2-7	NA	TGTGCCAGCAGCGGGGGGACAGGGCCCTACGAGCAGTACTTC	CASSGGTGPYEQYF
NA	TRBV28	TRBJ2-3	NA	TGTGCCAGCAGTTTAGGAGGGGATAGCACAGATACGCAGTATTTT	CASSLGGDSTDTQYF
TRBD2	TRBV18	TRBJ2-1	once	TGTGCCAGCTCACCATCCTCGGGGGGGAAGCTCAATGAGCAGTTCTTC	CASSPSSGGKLNEQFF
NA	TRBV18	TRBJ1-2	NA	TGTGCCAGCTCACTCGAGATCTACGCTGGCTACACCTTC	CASSLEIYAGYTF
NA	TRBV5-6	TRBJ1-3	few	TGTGCCAGCAGCTTTGACCCGGGCTCTGGAAACACCATATATTTT	CASSFDPGSGNTIYF
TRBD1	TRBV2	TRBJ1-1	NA	TGTGCCAGCCCGGGGACAGTTAATAAGAACACTGAAGCTTTCTTT	CASPGTVNKNTEAFF
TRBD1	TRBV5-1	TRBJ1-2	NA	TGCGCCAGCAGAATGACAGGGGAAGCGGGCAACTATGGCTACACCTTC	CASRMTGEAGNYGYTF
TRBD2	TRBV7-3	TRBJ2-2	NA	TGTGCCAGCAGCACGGGAGGGACCAGCGGGGAGCTGTTTTTT	CASSTGGTSGELFF